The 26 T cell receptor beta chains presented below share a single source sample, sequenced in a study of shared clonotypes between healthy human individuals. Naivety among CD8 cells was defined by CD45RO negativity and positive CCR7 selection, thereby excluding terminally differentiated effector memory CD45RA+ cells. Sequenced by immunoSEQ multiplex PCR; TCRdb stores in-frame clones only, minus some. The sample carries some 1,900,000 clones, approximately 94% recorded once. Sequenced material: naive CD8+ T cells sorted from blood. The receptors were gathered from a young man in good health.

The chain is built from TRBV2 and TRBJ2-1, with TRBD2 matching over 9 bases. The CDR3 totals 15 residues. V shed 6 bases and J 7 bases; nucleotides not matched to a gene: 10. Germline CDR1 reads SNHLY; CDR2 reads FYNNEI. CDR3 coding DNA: TGTGCCAGCAGACGCAGCGCGGGGGGGCTTAATGAGCAGTTCTTC. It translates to CASRRSAGGLNEQFF.

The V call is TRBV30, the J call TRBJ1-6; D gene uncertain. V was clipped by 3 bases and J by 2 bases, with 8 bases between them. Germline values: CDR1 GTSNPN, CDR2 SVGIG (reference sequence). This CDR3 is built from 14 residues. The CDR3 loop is CAWRGIPYNSPLHF. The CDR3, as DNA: TGTGCCTGGAGGGGAATCCCCTATAATTCACCCCTCCACTTT.

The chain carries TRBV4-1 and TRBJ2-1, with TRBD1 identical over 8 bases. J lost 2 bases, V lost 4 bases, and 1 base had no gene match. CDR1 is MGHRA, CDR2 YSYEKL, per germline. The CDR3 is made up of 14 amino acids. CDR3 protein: CASSPGQAYNEQFF. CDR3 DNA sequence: TGCGCCAGCAGCCCGGGACAGGCCTACAATGAGCAGTTCTTC.

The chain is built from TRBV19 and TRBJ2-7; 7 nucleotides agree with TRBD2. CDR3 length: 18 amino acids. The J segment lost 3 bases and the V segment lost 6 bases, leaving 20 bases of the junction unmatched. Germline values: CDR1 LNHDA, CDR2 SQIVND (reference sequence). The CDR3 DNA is TGTGCCAGTAGGCCGAGGGAGGGGAGGGCCGCTGGCATCTACGAGCAGTACTTC. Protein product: CASRPREGRAAGIYEQYF.

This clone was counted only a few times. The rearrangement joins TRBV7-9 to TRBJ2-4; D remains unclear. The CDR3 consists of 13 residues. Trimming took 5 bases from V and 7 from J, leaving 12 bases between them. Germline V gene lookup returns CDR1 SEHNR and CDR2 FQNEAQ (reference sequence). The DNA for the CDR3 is TGTGCCAGCAGCCCAGCCCCACGGAACATTCAGTACTTC. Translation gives CASSPAPRNIQYF.

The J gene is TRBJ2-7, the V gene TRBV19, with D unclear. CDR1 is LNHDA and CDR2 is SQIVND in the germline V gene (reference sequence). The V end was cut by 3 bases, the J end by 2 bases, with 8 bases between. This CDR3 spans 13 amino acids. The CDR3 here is CASSIHPAYEQYF. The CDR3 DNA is TGTGCCAGTAGTATTCATCCAGCCTACGAGCAGTACTTC.

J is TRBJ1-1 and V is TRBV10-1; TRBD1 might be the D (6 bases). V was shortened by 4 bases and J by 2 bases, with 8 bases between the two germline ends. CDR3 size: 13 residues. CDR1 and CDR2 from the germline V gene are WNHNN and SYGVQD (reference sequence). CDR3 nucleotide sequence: TGCGCCAGCAGTGGACAGGTAAACACTGAAGCTTTCTTT. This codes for CASSGQVNTEAFF.

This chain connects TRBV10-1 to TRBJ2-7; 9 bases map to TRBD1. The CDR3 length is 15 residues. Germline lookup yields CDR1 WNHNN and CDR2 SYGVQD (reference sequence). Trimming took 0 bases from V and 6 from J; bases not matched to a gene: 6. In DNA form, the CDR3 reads TGCGCCAGCAGTGAGTCGGGGACAGGGTTCGGCGAGCAGTACTTC. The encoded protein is CASSESGTGFGEQYF.

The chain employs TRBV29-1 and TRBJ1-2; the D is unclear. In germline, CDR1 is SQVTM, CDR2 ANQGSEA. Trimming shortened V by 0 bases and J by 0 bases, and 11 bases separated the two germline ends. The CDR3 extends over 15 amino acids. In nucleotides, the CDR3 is TGCAGCGTTGAAGATCGGGGAATCCCTAACTATGGCTACACCTTC. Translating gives CSVEDRGIPNYGYTF.

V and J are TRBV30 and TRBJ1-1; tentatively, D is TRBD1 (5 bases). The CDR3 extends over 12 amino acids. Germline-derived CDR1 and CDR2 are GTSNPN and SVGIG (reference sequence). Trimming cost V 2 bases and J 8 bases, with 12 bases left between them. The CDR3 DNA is TGTGCCTGGAGTATAGTGGGGCCAGAAGCTTTCTTT. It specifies CAWSIVGPEAFF.

The CDR3 region is CASSQGWPNEKLFF. The CDR3 bases are TGTGCCAGCTCACAGGGGTGGCCTAATGAAAAACTGTTTTTT. This chain joins TRBV18 and TRBJ1-4; perhaps TRBD1 as D (5 bases). The CDR3 runs to 14 residues. CDR1 and CDR2 (germline): KGHSH, LQKENI. Deletions cut 4 bases from V and 3 bases from J, with 9 bases between. The whole variable domain, remainder taken from reference TRBV18 and TRBJ1-4, is NAGVMQNPRHLVRRRGQEARLRCSPMKGHSHVYWYRQLPEEGLKFMVYLQKENIIDESGMPKERFSAEFPKEGPSILRIQQVVRGDSAAYFCASSQGWPNEKLFFGSGTQLSVL.

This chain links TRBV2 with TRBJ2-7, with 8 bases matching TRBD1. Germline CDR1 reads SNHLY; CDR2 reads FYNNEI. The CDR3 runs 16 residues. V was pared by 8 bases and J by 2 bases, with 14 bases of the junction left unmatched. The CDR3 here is CASFETGDVGAYEQYF. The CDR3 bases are TGTGCCAGCTTTGAGACAGGGGATGTCGGGGCCTACGAGCAGTACTTC. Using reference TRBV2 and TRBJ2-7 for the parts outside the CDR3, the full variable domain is EPEVTQTPSHQVTQMGQEVILRCVPISNHLYFYWYRQILGQKVEFLVSFYNNEISEKSEIFDDQFSVERPDGSNFTLKIRSTKLEDSAMYFCASFETGDVGAYEQYFGPGTRLTVT.

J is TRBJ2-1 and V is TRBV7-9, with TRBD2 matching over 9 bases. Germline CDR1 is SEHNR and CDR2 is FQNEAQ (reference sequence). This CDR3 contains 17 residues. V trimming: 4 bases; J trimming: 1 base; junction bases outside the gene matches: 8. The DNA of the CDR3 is TGTGCCAGCAGCTCAACAGCCGCGGGGGGGTCCTACAATGAGCAGTTCTTC. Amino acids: CASSSTAAGGSYNEQFF.

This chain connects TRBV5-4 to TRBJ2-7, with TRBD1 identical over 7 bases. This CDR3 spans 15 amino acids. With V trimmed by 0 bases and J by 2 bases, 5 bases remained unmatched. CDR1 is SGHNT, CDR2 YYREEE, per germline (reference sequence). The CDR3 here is CASSLASGTAYEQYF. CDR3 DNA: TGTGCCAGCAGCTTGGCCTCCGGGACAGCCTACGAGCAGTACTTC.

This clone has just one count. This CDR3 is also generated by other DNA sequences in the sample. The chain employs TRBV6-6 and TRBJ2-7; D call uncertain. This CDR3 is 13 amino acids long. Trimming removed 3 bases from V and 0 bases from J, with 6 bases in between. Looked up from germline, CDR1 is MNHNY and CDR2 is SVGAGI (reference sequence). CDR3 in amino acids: CASSYSNSYEQYF. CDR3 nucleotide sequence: TGTGCCAGCAGTTATTCAAACTCCTACGAGCAGTACTTC.

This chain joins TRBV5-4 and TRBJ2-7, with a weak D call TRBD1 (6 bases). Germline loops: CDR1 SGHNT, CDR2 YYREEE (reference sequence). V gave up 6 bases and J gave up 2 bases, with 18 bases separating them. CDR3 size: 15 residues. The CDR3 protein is CASTPHRTDTYEQYF. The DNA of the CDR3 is TGTGCCAGCACGCCCCATCGGACAGACACCTACGAGCAGTACTTC.

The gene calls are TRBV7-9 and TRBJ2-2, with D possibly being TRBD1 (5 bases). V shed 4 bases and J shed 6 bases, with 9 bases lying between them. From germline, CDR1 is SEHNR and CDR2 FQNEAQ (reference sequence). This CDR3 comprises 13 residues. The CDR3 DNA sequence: TGTGCCAGCAGCTCGTCCAGGGCCGGGGAGCTGTTTTTT. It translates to CASSSSRAGELFF.

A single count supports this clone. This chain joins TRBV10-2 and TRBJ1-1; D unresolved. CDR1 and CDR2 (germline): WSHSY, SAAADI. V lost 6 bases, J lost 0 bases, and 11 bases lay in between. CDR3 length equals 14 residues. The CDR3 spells CASSETGMNTEAFF. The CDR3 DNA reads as TGCGCCAGCAGCGAGACGGGCATGAACACTGAAGCTTTCTTT.

CDR3 sequence: CASSPEEGEYNEQFF. The CDR3 nucleotides are TGTGCCAGCAGCCCCGAAGAGGGGGAGTACAATGAGCAGTTCTTC. This sequence joins TRBV7-9 and TRBJ2-1, with TRBD1 as a possible D gene (6 bases). This CDR3 region has 15 residues. Trimming took off 5 bases at V and 4 bases at J, with 15 bases between the two ends. CDR1 and CDR2 from the germline V gene are SEHNR and FQNEAQ (reference sequence).

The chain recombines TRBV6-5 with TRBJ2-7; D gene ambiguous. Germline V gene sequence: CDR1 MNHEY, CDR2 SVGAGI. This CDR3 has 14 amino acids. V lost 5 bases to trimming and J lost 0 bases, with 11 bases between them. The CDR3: CASSPSRSSYEQYF. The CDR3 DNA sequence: TGTGCCAGCAGTCCTTCCCGGAGCTCCTACGAGCAGTACTTC.

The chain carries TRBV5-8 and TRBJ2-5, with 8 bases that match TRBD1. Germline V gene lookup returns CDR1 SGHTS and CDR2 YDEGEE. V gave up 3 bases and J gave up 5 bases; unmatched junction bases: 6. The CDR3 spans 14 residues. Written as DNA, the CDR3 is TGTGCCAGCAGCTCGGGACAGGTTGTGGAGACCCAGTACTTC. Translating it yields CASSSGQVVETQYF. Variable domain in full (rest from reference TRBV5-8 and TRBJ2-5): EAGVTQSPTHLIKTRGQQATLRCSPISGHTSVYWYQQALGLGLQFLLWYDEGEERNRGNFPPRFSGRQFPNYSSELNVNALELEDSALYLCASSSGQVVETQYFGPGTRLLVL.

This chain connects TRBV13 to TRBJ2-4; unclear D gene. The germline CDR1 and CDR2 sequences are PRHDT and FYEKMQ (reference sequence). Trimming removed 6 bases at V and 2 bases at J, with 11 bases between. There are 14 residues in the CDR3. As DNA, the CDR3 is TGTGCCAGCAGTCCTGGGGTCCCCAAAAACATTCAGTACTTC. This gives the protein CASSPGVPKNIQYF.

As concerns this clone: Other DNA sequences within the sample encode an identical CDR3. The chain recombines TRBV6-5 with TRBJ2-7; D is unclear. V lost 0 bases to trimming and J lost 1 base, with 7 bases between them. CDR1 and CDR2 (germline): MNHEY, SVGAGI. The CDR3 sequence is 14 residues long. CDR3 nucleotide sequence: TGTGCCAGCAGTTACTCTAGTCCGTCCTACGAGCAGTACTTC. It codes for CASSYSSPSYEQYF.

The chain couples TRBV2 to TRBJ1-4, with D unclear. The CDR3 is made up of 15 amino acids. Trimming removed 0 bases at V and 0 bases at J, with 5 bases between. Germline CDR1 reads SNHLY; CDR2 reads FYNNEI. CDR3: CASSEAAATNEKLFF. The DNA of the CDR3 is TGTGCCAGCAGTGAAGCAGCTGCAACTAATGAAAAACTGTTTTTT.

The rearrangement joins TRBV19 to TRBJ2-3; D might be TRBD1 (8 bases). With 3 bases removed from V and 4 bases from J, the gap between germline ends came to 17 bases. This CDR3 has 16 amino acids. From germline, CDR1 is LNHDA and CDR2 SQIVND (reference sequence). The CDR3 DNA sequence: TGTGCCAGTAGTATTGGAAGGACAGGGAGGGCAGATACGCAGTATTTT. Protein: CASSIGRTGRADTQYF.

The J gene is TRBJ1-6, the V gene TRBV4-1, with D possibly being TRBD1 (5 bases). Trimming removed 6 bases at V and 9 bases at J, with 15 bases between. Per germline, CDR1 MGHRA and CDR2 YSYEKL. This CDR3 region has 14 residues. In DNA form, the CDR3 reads TGCGCCAGCAGTTCTTCCGGGGGGAGTTCACCCCTCCACTTT. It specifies CASSSSGGSSPLHF.